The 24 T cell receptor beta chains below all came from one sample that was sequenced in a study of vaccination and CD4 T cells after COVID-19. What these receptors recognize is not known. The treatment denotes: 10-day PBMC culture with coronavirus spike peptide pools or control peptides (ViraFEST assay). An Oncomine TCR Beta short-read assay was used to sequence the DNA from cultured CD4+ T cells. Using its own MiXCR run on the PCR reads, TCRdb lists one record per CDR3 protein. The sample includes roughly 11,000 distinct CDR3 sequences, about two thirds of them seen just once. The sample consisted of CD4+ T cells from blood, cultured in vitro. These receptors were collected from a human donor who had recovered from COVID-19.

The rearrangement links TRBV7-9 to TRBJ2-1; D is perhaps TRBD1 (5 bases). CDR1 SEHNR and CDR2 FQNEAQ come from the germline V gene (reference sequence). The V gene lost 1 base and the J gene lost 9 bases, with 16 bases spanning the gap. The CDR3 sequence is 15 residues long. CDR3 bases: TGTGCCAGCAGCTTAGGGGGCGGAATACCCAGTGAGCAGTTCTTC. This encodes CASSLGGGIPSEQFF.

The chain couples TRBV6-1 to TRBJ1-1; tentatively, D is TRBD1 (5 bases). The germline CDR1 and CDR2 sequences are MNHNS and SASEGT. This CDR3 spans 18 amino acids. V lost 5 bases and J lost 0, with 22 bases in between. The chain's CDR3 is CASSPRGYGGLMNTEAFF. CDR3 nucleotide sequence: TGTGCCAGCAGTCCAAGGGGCTACGGGGGACTTATGAACACTGAAGCTTTCTTT.

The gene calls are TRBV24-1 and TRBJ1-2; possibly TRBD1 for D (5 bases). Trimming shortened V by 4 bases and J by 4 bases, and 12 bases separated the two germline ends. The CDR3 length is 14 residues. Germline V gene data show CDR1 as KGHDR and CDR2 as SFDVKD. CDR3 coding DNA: TGTGCCACCAGTGAGGCCAGGGCGCCCTATGGCTACACCTTC. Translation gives CATSEARAPYGYTF.

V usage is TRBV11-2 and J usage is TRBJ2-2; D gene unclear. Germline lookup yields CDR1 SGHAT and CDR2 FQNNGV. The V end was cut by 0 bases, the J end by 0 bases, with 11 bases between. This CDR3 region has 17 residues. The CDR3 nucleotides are TGTGCCAGCAGCTTAGACCCCCGTTTCGCGAACACCGGGGAGCTGTTTTTT. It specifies CASSLDPRFANTGELFF.

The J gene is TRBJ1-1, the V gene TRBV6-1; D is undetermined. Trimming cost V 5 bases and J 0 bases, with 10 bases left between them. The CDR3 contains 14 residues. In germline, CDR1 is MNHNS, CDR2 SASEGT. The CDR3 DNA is TGTGCCAGCAGTAAGTTTCCAATGAACACTGAAGCTTTCTTT. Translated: CASSKFPMNTEAFF.

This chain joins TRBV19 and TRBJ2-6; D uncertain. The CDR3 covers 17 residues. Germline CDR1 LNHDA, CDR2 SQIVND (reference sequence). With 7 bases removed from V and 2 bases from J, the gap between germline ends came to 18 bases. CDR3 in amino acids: CASTTDRPLPGANVLTF. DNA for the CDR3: TGTGCCAGTACCACGGACCGACCTTTACCTGGGGCCAACGTCCTGACTTTC.

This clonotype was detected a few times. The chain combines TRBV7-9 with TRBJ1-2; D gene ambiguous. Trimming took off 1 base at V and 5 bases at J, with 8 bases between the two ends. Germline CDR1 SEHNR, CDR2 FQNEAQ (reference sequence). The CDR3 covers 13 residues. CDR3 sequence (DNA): TGTGCCAGCAGCTTAGGATGGACTTATGGCTACACCTTC. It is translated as CASSLGWTYGYTF.

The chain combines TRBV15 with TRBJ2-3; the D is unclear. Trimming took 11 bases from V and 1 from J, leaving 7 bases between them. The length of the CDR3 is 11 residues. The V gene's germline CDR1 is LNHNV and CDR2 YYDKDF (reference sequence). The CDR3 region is CADACTDTQYF. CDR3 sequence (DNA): TGTGCCGACGCCTGCACAGATACGCAGTATTTT.

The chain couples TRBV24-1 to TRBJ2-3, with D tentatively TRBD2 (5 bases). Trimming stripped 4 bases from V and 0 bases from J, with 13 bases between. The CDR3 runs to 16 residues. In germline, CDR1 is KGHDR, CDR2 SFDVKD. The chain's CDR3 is CATSDPPSSSTDTQYF. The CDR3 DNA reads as TGTGCCACCAGTGACCCTCCTAGCTCTAGCACAGATACGCAGTATTTT.

CDR3 DNA: TGTGCCAGCAGATCAGCGGGAGGTACCCACAATGAGCAGTTCTTC. This codes for CASRSAGGTHNEQFF. The chain carries TRBV5-4 and TRBJ2-1; 9 nucleotides align to TRBD2. Trimming cost V 5 bases and J 5 bases; bases outside gene matches: 8. This CDR3 contains 15 residues. Germline V CDR1 and CDR2: SGHNT, YYREEE (reference sequence).

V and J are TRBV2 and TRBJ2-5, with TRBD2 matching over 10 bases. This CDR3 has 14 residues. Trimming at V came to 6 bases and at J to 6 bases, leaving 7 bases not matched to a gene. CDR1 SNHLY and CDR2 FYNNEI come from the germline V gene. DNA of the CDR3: TGTGCCAGCAGGGGACTAGCGAAGTCCCAGACCCAGTACTTC. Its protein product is CASRGLAKSQTQYF.

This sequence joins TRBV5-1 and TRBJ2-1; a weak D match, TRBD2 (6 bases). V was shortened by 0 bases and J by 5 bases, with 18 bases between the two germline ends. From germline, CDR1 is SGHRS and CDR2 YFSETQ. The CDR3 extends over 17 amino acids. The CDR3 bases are TGCGCCAGCAGCTTGGAAACCGGCGGGAAAAGGAACAATGAGCAGTTCTTC. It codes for CASSLETGGKRNNEQFF.

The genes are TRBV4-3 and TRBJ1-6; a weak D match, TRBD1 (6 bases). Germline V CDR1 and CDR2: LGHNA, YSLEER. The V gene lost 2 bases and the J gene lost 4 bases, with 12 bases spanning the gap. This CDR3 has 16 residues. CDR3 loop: CASSQLTGFYNSPLHF. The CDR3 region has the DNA TGCGCCAGCAGCCAACTGACAGGATTTTATAATTCACCCCTCCACTTT.

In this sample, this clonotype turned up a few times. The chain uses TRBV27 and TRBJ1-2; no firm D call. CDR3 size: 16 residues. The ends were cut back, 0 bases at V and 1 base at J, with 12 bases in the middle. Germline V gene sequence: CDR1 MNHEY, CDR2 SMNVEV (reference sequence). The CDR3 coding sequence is TGTGCCAGCAGTTTATCGCCGGGCGGAAATAACTATGGCTACACCTTC. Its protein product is CASSLSPGGNNYGYTF.

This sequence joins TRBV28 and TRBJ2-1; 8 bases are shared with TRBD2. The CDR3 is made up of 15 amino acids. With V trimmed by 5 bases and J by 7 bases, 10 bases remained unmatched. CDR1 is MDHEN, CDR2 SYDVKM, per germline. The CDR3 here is CASSPTDGRANEQFF. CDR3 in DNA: TGTGCCAGCAGTCCTACGGACGGGAGGGCTAATGAGCAGTTCTTC.

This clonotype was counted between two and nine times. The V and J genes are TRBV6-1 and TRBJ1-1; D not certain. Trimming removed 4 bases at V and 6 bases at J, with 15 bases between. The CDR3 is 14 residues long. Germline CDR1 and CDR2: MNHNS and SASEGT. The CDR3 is CASSVLERTSEAFF. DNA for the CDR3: TGTGCCAGCAGTGTTTTGGAACGGACCTCTGAAGCTTTCTTT.

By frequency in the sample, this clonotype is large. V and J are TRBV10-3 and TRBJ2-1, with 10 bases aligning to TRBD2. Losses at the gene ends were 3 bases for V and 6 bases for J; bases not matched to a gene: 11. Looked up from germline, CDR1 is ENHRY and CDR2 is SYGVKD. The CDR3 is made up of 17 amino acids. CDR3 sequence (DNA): TGTGCCATCAGTGAAAGCCCTAGCGGGGGCCCAACCAATGAGCAGTTCTTC. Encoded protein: CAISESPSGGPTNEQFF.

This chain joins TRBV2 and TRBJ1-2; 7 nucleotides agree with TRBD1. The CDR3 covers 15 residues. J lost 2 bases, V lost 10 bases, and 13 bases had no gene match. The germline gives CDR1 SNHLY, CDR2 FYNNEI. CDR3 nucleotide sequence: TGTGCCAACAGACAGGGTTTCGACTCCAACTATGGCTACACCTTC. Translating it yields CANRQGFDSNYGYTF.

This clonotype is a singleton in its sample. As DNA, the CDR3 is TGCAGTGCTCCGATTGTGGGGACCAGAGCAACTAATGAAAAACTGTTTTTT. As protein: CSAPIVGTRATNEKLFF. The rearrangement links TRBV20-1 to TRBJ1-4, with D maybe TRBD1 (5 bases). V lost 5 bases to trimming and J lost 0 bases, with 19 bases between them. This CDR3 comprises 17 residues. CDR1 DFQATT and CDR2 SNEGSKA come from the germline V gene (reference sequence).

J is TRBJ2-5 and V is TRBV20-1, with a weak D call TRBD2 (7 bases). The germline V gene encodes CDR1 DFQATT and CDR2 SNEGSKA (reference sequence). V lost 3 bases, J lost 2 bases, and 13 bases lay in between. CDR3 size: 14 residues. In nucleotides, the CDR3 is TGCAGTGCTAGGAGGGGGGGATCACAAGAGACCCAGTACTTC. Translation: CSARRGGSQETQYF.

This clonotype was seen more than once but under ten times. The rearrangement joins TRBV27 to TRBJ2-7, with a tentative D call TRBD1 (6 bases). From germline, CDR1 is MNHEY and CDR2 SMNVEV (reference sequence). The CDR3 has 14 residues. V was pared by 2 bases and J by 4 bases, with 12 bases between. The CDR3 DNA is TGTGCCAGCAGTTTAAAGGGGGATGGTTACGAGCAGTACTTC. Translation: CASSLKGDGYEQYF.

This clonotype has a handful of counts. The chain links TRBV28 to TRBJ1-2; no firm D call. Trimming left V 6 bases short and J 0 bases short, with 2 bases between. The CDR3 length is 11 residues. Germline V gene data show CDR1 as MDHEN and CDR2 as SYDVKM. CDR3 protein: CASSTNYGYTF. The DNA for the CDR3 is TGTGCCAGCAGCACTAACTATGGCTACACCTTC.

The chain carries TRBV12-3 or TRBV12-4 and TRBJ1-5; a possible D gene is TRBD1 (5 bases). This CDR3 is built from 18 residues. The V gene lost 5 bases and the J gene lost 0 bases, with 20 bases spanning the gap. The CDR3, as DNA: TGTGCCAGCAGTAAGGCAAATCCTAGGGGATATAGCAATCAGCCCCAGCATTTT. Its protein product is CASSKANPRGYSNQPQHF.

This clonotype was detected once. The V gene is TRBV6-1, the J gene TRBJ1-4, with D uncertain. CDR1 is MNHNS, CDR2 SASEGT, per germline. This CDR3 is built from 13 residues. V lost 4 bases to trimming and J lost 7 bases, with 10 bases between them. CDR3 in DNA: TGTGCCAGCAGTGCCGCTTTGGGTGAAAAACTGTTTTTT. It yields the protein CASSAALGEKLFF.